This T cell receptor beta chain was found in a study of blood T cell repertoires in COVID-19. The assay was immunoSEQ multiplex PCR, and TCRdb's table has in-frame clones only and misses some. The sample includes more than 400,000 clones, 87% of them seen just once. Membership in each cohort depended on participant-reported clinical history. After removal of 4 bases from V and 10 bases from J, the junction contained 10 bases not matched to a gene. The CDR3 is 15 residues long. CDR1 is SGDLS and CDR2 is YYNGEE in the germline V gene. The sequence was obtained from a woman between 18 and 30 years old who had recovered from COVID-19. The sample taken for sequencing was PBMCs or T cells enriched from blood (not recorded which). This chain links TRBV9 with TRBJ1-6; 8 bases line up with TRBD1. CDR3 nucleotide sequence: TGTGCCAGCAGCACCGGAGACAGGGGAAAGTCACCCCTCCACTTT. Translation: CASSTGDRGKSPLHF. Combining the CDR3 with reference TRBV9 and TRBJ1-6 gives the whole variable domain DSGVTQTPKHLITATGQRVTLRCSPRSGDLSVYWYQQSLDQGLQFLIQYYNGEERAKGNILERFSAQQFPDLHSELNLSSLELGDSALYFCASSTGDRGKSPLHFGNGTRLTVT.